The 25 T cell receptor beta chains below all came from one sample that was sequenced in a study of blood T cell repertoires in COVID-19. The assay was immunoSEQ multiplex PCR, and TCRdb's table has in-frame clones only and misses some. The sample has about 68,000 clones, 60% to 80% seen once; the top ten hold 5% to 7.5%. The sequencing sample was made of peripheral blood. These receptors originate from a woman in her sixties with acute or convalescent COVID-19.

The chain employs TRBV10-3 and TRBJ1-2; D might be TRBD1 (5 bases). The germline gives CDR1 ENHRY, CDR2 SYGVKD. V was clipped by 0 bases and J by 12 bases, with 11 bases between them. This CDR3 has 12 amino acids. The CDR3 sequence is CAISESGRVHTF. CDR3 nucleotides: TGTGCCATCAGTGAGTCAGGCAGGGTCCACACCTTC.

J is TRBJ1-6 and V is TRBV30; a possible D gene is TRBD1 (5 bases). V was clipped by 0 bases and J by 12 bases, with 9 bases between them. The germline CDR1 and CDR2 sequences are GTSNPN and SVGIG (reference sequence). The CDR3 has 12 residues. For the CDR3, the DNA is TGTGCCTGGAGTGTACTGGGGGGACCCCTCCACTTT. This translates into CAWSVLGGPLHF.

The chain uses TRBV14 and TRBJ2-7, with D perhaps matching TRBD1 (6 bases). The CDR3 covers 14 residues. Germline CDR1 is SGHDN and CDR2 is FVKESK. Trimming pared 3 bases from V and 6 bases from J, leaving 15 bases between. For the CDR3, the DNA is TGTGCCAGCAGCCAGGTCAGGGGAAGGTCCGAGCAGTACTTC. Amino acids: CASSQVRGRSEQYF.

The rearrangement uses TRBV7-6 and TRBJ1-1; D gene unclear. Trimming stripped 3 bases from V and 7 bases from J, with 15 bases between. Germline V gene sequence: CDR1 SGHVS, CDR2 FNYEAQ. This CDR3 region has 14 residues. The CDR3 sequence is CASSFHEAVGEAFF. The CDR3 DNA follows: TGTGCCAGCAGCTTTCACGAGGCGGTCGGTGAAGCTTTCTTT.

The chain joins TRBV4-1 to TRBJ2-3, with TRBD1 as a possible D gene (7 bases). CDR1 is MGHRA and CDR2 is YSYEKL in the germline V gene. V was cut by 0 bases and J by 4 bases, with 20 bases left in between. The CDR3 consists of 18 residues. The DNA for the CDR3 is TGCGCCAGCAGCCAAGATCGGGGGACAGCGGTCTTTGCAGATACGCAGTATTTT. It is translated as CASSQDRGTAVFADTQYF.

CDR3 sequence (DNA): TGTGCCAGCAGCTTAGCTCCGCGGGAAGGCTACACCTTC. The encoded protein is CASSLAPREGYTF. The chain recombines TRBV7-9 with TRBJ1-2; D ambiguous. The CDR3 is 13 amino acids. V gave up 0 bases and J gave up 8 bases, with 10 bases separating them. Looked up from germline, CDR1 is SEHNR and CDR2 is FQNEAQ (reference sequence).

The J gene is TRBJ2-7, the V gene TRBV2, with 8 positions matching TRBD2. CDR3 length: 14 amino acids. From germline, CDR1 is SNHLY and CDR2 FYNNEI. Germline trimming cut 6 bases from V and 4 bases from J; bases unmatched to any gene: 8. CDR3 in DNA: TGTGCCAGCAGCGCGTCAGCGGGGGCTTACGAGCAGTACTTC. This translates into CASSASAGAYEQYF.

The rearrangement links TRBV5-6 to TRBJ2-2; 12 positions agree with TRBD2. Trimming cost V 8 bases and J 4 bases; bases outside gene matches: 9. The germline gives CDR1 SGHDT, CDR2 YYEEEE. The CDR3 has 16 residues. The CDR3 nucleotides read TGTGCCAGTAGCGCTTCGACTAGCGGGGGCACCGGGGAGCTGTTTTTT. Translating it yields CASSASTSGGTGELFF.

V is TRBV7-8 and J is TRBJ1-6, with D possibly TRBD1 on 6 matching bases. The CDR3 is 14 residues long. The germline gives CDR1 SGHVS, CDR2 FQNEAQ. V dropped 1 base and J dropped 10 bases, with 11 bases sitting between them. The CDR3 DNA follows: TGTGCCAGCAGCTTAGAGGGGGTTCGATCACCCCTCCACTTT. Its protein product is CASSLEGVRSPLHF.

About this clone itself: This sample includes further DNA sequences coding for the same CDR3. V usage is TRBV6-5 and J usage is TRBJ2-7; 9 nucleotides agree with TRBD2. V was pared by 2 bases and J by 0 bases, with 5 bases of the junction left unmatched. The CDR3 length is 16 residues. The germline V gene encodes CDR1 MNHEY and CDR2 SVGAGI. The CDR3 sequence: CASSYGAGGRSYEQYF. In DNA, the CDR3 is TGTGCCAGCAGTTACGGGGCGGGGGGGCGCTCCTACGAGCAGTACTTC.

The chain is built from TRBV4-3 and TRBJ1-3, with D possibly matching TRBD1 (6 bases). Germline CDR1 is LGHNA and CDR2 is YSLEER. This CDR3 comprises 17 residues. V was pared by 2 bases and J by 0 bases, with 14 bases between. CDR3 sequence reads: CASSQNTGSLSGNTIYF. In nucleotides, the CDR3 is TGCGCCAGCAGCCAAAATACAGGGTCCCTCTCTGGAAACACCATATATTTT.

This clone was observed once. V gene TRBV14 combines with J gene TRBJ2-1; D might be TRBD1 (6 bases). V dropped 5 bases and J dropped 2 bases, with 10 bases sitting between them. Germline CDR1 reads SGHDN; CDR2 reads FVKESK. This CDR3 region has 14 residues. The CDR3 nucleotides are TGTGCCAGCAGCAACTGGGACACCTACAATGAGCAGTTCTTC. Its protein product is CASSNWDTYNEQFF.

The CDR3, as DNA: TGTGCCAGCAGCTTAGATGAGAGGGGGCTTCAGTTCTTC. Translated: CASSLDERGLQFF. The V and J genes are TRBV11-3 and TRBJ2-1, with 7 bases fitting TRBD1. Losses at the gene ends were 0 bases for V and 13 bases for J; bases not matched to a gene: 6. Germline CDR1 and CDR2: SGHNT and YENEEA. The CDR3 is 13 amino acids.

The genes are TRBV7-9 and TRBJ2-3; 8 bases line up with TRBD1. Germline CDR1 SEHNR, CDR2 FQNEAQ (reference sequence). V shed 5 bases, J shed 4 bases, and the junction held 5 bases outside the gene matches. The CDR3 sequence is 14 residues long. The CDR3 spells CASSAQGGPDTQYF. The CDR3 nucleotides are TGTGCCAGCAGCGCACAGGGGGGCCCAGATACGCAGTATTTT.

V and J are TRBV11-2 and TRBJ2-2; maybe TRBD2 (5 bases). CDR3 size: 15 residues. Looked up from germline, CDR1 is SGHAT and CDR2 is FQNNGV. V lost 0 bases, J lost 4 bases, and 9 bases lay in between. CDR3 in amino acids: CASSLDLRVTGELFF. DNA of the CDR3: TGTGCCAGCAGCTTAGATCTGAGGGTCACCGGGGAGCTGTTTTTT.

The DNA for the CDR3 is TGTGCCAGCAGTTTCTTCGGGGTAGCGGCCGGATATGAGCAGTTCTTC. Translating it yields CASSFFGVAAGYEQFF. The genes are TRBV28 and TRBJ2-1; D is possibly TRBD2 (6 bases). Germline CDR1 is MDHEN and CDR2 is SYDVKM. Trimming stripped 3 bases from V and 8 bases from J, with 20 bases between. This CDR3 contains 16 residues.

The J gene is TRBJ2-7, the V gene TRBV6-5; D not certain. Trimming left V 8 bases short and J 4 bases short, with 12 bases between. Germline V CDR1 and CDR2: MNHEY, SVGAGI. The CDR3 totals 12 residues. The CDR3 DNA sequence: TGTGCCAGCGCGAAAGGAGATTACGAGCAGTACTTC. As protein: CASAKGDYEQYF.

This clone was seen just once. J is TRBJ1-2 and V is TRBV7-8; D possibly corresponds to TRBD1 (6 bases). Germline V gene data show CDR1 as SGHVS and CDR2 as FQNEAQ. Trimming took off 2 bases at V and 0 bases at J, with 10 bases between the two ends. The CDR3 runs 15 residues. The CDR3 is CASSLWTEPNYGYTF. CDR3 sequence (DNA): TGTGCCAGCAGCTTATGGACAGAGCCTAACTATGGCTACACCTTC.

This chain connects TRBV11-2 to TRBJ1-6; a weak D match, TRBD1 (6 bases). CDR3 size: 16 residues. Between the trimmed V and J ends, which lost 5 bases and 0 bases, there was a span of 11 bases. Germline CDR1 SGHAT, CDR2 FQNNGV. The CDR3 sequence: CASSPGQSSYNSPLHF. The CDR3 nucleotides are TGTGCCAGCAGCCCCGGACAGAGCTCCTATAATTCACCCCTCCACTTT.

The chain has TRBV6-5 and TRBJ1-2; D call uncertain. With 10 bases removed from V and 5 bases from J, the gap between germline ends came to 14 bases. The CDR3 has 12 amino acids. CDR1 MNHEY and CDR2 SVGAGI come from the germline V gene. The CDR3 DNA is TGTGCCACTTCCGAGGGCGCGTATGGCTACACCTTC. Amino acids: CATSEGAYGYTF.

The gene calls are TRBV15 and TRBJ1-5; 9 bases agree with TRBD1. The CDR3 consists of 17 residues. The ends lost 3 bases at V and 0 bases at J; junction bases unmatched: 6. CDR1 LNHNV and CDR2 YYDKDF come from the germline V gene (reference sequence). CDR3 loop: CATSSGTGYYSNQPQHF. The CDR3 DNA sequence: TGTGCCACCAGCAGCGGGACAGGGTATTATAGCAATCAGCCCCAGCATTTT.

The chain uses TRBV4-1 and TRBJ1-1, with D perhaps TRBD1 (6 bases). With 5 bases removed from V and 4 bases from J, the gap between germline ends came to 8 bases. There are 12 residues in the CDR3. Germline values: CDR1 MGHRA, CDR2 YSYEKL. The CDR3 DNA sequence: TGCGCCAGCAGCAGGGGGGGCACTGAAGCTTTCTTT. Amino acids: CASSRGGTEAFF.

This chain connects TRBV6-1 to TRBJ2-1, with 7 nucleotides matching TRBD2. Per the germline V gene, CDR1 is MNHNS and CDR2 is SASEGT. V lost 1 base to trimming and J lost 7 bases; unmatched junction nucleotides: 13. This CDR3 region has 17 residues. The CDR3 reads CASSEVGSAGWGNEQFF. In nucleotides, the CDR3 is TGTGCCAGCAGTGAAGTGGGATCAGCGGGGTGGGGGAATGAGCAGTTCTTC.

This clone was seen a few times. This rearrangement joins TRBV27 to TRBJ1-6; weak D call: TRBD1 (5 bases). The CDR3 covers 17 residues. The V gene lost 5 bases and the J gene lost 5 bases, with 19 bases spanning the gap. The germline V gene encodes CDR1 MNHEY and CDR2 SMNVEV (reference sequence). The CDR3 DNA reads as TGTGCCAGCAGTCCCCTCTTCGGGGCGGGAGATAATTCACCCCTCCACTTT. It yields the protein CASSPLFGAGDNSPLHF.

This clone was counted a single time. The chain has TRBV5-1 and TRBJ2-3, with D possibly being TRBD1 (6 bases). Trimming removed 0 bases at V and 1 base at J, with 9 bases between. Germline V lookup: CDR1 SGHRS, CDR2 YFSETQ. The CDR3 has 15 residues. CDR3: CASSLGAGGTDTQYF. The CDR3 nucleotides are TGCGCCAGCAGCTTGGGAGCAGGGGGCACAGATACGCAGTATTTT.